These 2 T cell receptor beta chains were all obtained from the same sample, sequenced in a study of blood T cells in healthy people across ages. A second roughly 6 to 12 cycle PCR used barcoded and J-beta primers. TCRdb re-derived calls from the 5' RACE reads in MiXCR, one entry per CDR3 protein. Of about 640,000 distinct CDR3 sequences listed, less than 35% are singletons. What was sequenced was blood. These receptors were collected from a woman of 80 years or more in good health.

This clonotype turned up a few times. Possible read error: a much larger clone is one base away. This chain uses TRBV9 with TRBJ2-5; D is perhaps TRBD2 (5 bases). The CDR3 spans 14 residues. Germline loops: CDR1 SGDLS, CDR2 YYNGEE. V was clipped by 0 bases and J by 11 bases, with 17 bases between them. The CDR3 loop reads CASSVVTRESEQYF. The CDR3 nucleotides read TGTGCCAGCAGCGTAGTTACGAGGGAGAGTGAGCAGTACTTC.

This clonotype was seen many times. The chain couples TRBV6-5 to TRBJ2-3, with D unresolved. This CDR3 spans 13 amino acids. Germline CDR1 is MNHEY and CDR2 is SVGAGI. V was pared by 3 bases and J by 5 bases, with 9 bases between. The CDR3 DNA sequence: TGTGCCAGCAGTTATATGGTGGAAGATACGCAGTATTTT. This sequence encodes CASSYMVEDTQYF.